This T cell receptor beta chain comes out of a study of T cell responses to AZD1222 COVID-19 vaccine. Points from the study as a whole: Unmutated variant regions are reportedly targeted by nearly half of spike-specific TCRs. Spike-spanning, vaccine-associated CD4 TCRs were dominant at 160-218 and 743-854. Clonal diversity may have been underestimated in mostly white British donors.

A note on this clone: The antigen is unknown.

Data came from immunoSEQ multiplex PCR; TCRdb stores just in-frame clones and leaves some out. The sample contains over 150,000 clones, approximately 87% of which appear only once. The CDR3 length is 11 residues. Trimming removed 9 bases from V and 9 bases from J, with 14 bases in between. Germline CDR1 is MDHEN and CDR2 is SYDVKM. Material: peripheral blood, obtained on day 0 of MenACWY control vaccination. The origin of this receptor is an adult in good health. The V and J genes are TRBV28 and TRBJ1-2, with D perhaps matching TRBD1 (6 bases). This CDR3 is CASTGPYSYTF. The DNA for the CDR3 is TGTGCCAGTACAGGGCCATATAGCTACACCTTC.